These T cell receptor beta chains were read from a single sample in a study of blood T cell repertoires in COVID-19. Profiled with immunoSEQ multiplex PCR; TCRdb holds only in-frame clones, not every one. Of under 350,000 clones detected, 85% to 90% appear once; the ten largest clones hold 3.5% to 4.5%. Material: PBMCs or T cells enriched from blood (not recorded which). The receptors derive from a man aged 25-45 years who had recovered from COVID-19. The CDR3 runs from the conserved cysteine through the conserved F or W. A D gene is named only where the DNA matches it firmly. Size is omitted from some rows. Given values are once, few, many or a class for expanded clones.

D gene,CDR3 length,V gene,clone size,J gene,CDR3 protein,CDR3 DNA
TRBD2,15,TRBV5-6,-,TRBJ2-7,CASSFSSGGSYEQYF,TGTGCCAGCAGCTTTTCTAGCGGGGGTTCCTACGAGCAGTACTTC
-,16,TRBV2,-,TRBJ1-6,CASSEAGAGGYSPLHF,TGTGCCAGCAGTGAAGCGGGGGCCGGGGGGTATTCACCCCTCCACTTT
-,14,TRBV24-1,once,TRBJ1-5,CATNGQMGHQPQHF,TGTGCCACAAATGGACAAATGGGGCATCAGCCCCAGCATTTT
-,13,TRBV14,once,TRBJ2-7,CASSQGNTLPPHF,TGTGCCAGCAGCCAAGGCAACACCCTCCCGCCGCACTTC
TRBD2,19,TRBV7-9,-,TRBJ2-5,CASSPGLATVPRLQETQYF,TGTGCCAGCAGCCCGGGACTAGCCACCGTCCCTAGGCTTCAAGAGACCCAGTACTTC
-,14,TRBV2,-,TRBJ2-3,CASVPAGSTDTQYF,TGTGCCAGCGTCCCCGCGGGAAGCACAGATACGCAGTATTTT
TRBD1,14,TRBV6-1,-,TRBJ1-2,CASSEGTGLYGYTF,TGTGCCAGCAGTGAGGGGACAGGTCTTTATGGCTACACCTTC
TRBD2,15,TRBV4-2,many,TRBJ2-5,CASSQVRGGWETQYF,TGTGCCAGCAGCCAAGTGCGGGGGGGCTGGGAGACCCAGTACTTC
TRBD1,20,TRBV12-5,-,TRBJ2-1,CASGLVLSGTGVGSDNEQFF,TGTGCTAGTGGTTTGGTTCTATCCGGGACAGGGGTCGGCTCTGACAATGAGCAGTTCTTC
TRBD2,18,TRBV10-1,-,TRBJ2-1,CASSESPPDSGRYNEQFF,TGCGCCAGCAGTGAGTCCCCCCCAGATAGCGGGAGGTATAATGAGCAGTTCTTC
TRBD1,13,TRBV11-2,-,TRBJ2-4,CASSTGQANIQYF,TGTGCCAGCAGCACGGGACAGGCAAACATTCAGTACTTC
-,14,TRBV30,once,TRBJ2-2,CAWSLTSDTGELFF,TGTGCCTGGAGTTTGACTTCCGACACCGGGGAGCTGTTTTTT
-,15,TRBV6-1,-,TRBJ1-2,CASSDSRQGIYGYTF,TGTGCCAGCAGTGATAGTCGGCAGGGGATCTATGGCTACACCTTC
-,13,TRBV28,-,TRBJ1-4,CASSSPPSEKLFF,TGTGCCAGCAGTTCCCCCCCCTCTGAAAAACTGTTTTTT
-,16,TRBV7-6,once,TRBJ2-3,CASSLSGEVGGDTQYF,TGTGCCAGCAGCTTATCGGGTGAGGTTGGCGGGGATACGCAGTATTTT
-,14,TRBV6-5,-,TRBJ1-1,CASSYSMERREAFF,TGTGCCAGCAGTTACTCGATGGAACGCAGGGAAGCTTTCTTT
-,14,TRBV7-8,-,TRBJ1-4,CASSFQGGAEKLFF,TGTGCCAGCAGCTTCCAGGGAGGGGCTGAAAAACTGTTTTTT
-,13,TRBV6-5,-,TRBJ1-4,CASSYRPREKLFF,TGTGCCAGCAGTTACCGGCCTAGGGAAAAACTGTTTTTT
TRBD1,15,TRBV30,-,TRBJ1-5,CAWSVRGTGARGQHF,TGTGCCTGGAGTGTACGTGGGACAGGTGCGCGTGGCCAGCATTTT
TRBD1,14,TRBV27,-,TRBJ1-1,CASSYGQGWTEAFF,TGTGCCAGCAGTTATGGACAGGGGTGGACTGAAGCTTTCTTT
-,15,TRBV6-5,-,TRBJ1-1,CASTIGRRGGTEAFF,TGTGCCAGCACCATCGGGAGGAGAGGGGGCACTGAAGCTTTCTTT
TRBD1,17,TRBV24-1,-,TRBJ1-5,CATSDGRRTGEGQPQHF,TGTGCCACCAGTGACGGACGAAGGACAGGGGAAGGACAGCCCCAGCATTTT
-,12,TRBV7-9,-,TRBJ1-1,CASREGNTEAFF,TGTGCCAGCCGAGAGGGAAACACTGAAGCTTTCTTT
-,16,TRBV18,-,TRBJ1-4,CASSNLAGKANEKLFF,TGTGCCAGCTCAAATCTGGCGGGGAAGGCTAATGAAAAACTGTTTTTT
-,14,TRBV10-3,few,TRBJ1-4,CAISESTNNEKLFF,TGTGCCATCAGTGAGTCGACAAACAATGAAAAACTGTTTTTT
TRBD1,16,TRBV5-1,-,TRBJ2-3,CASSLEGQGIGDTQYF,TGCGCCAGCAGCTTGGAGGGACAGGGAATTGGAGATACGCAGTATTTT
TRBD1,17,TRBV10-1,-,TRBJ2-2,CASSESGTGDPTGELFF,TGCGCCAGCAGTGAGTCGGGAACAGGGGACCCCACCGGGGAGCTGTTTTTT
-,14,TRBV3-1/TRBV3-2,-,TRBJ1-2,CASSQGPGVVGYTF,TGTGCCAGCAGCCAAGGTCCAGGGGTTGTTGGCTACACCTTC
TRBD2,16,TRBV15,-,TRBJ2-5,CATSREPSGGAETQYF,TGTGCCACCAGCAGGGAACCTAGCGGGGGGGCGGAGACCCAGTACTTC
TRBD1,16,TRBV7-2,once,TRBJ1-2,CASSLLGQPFYYGYTF,TGTGCCAGCAGCCTCTTGGGACAGCCCTTCTACTATGGCTACACCTTC
TRBD2,16,TRBV11-3,-,TRBJ2-7,CASSLFLAGGFYEQYF,TGTGCCAGCAGCCTTTTCTTAGCGGGAGGATTCTACGAGCAGTACTTC
TRBD2,16,TRBV5-1,-,TRBJ2-3,CASRPAAGVSTDTQYF,TGCGCCAGCAGACCCGCAGCGGGAGTTAGCACAGATACGCAGTATTTT
TRBD1,13,TRBV28,-,TRBJ1-5,CASNPRGMQPQHF,TGTGCCAGCAACCCCAGGGGGATGCAGCCCCAGCATTTT
-,15,TRBV6-5,once,TRBJ1-5,CASTTTTVGNQPQHF,TGTGCCAGCACCACGACAACGGTGGGCAATCAGCCCCAGCATTTT
-,13,TRBV11-3,-,TRBJ2-5,CASSLGGSGTQYF,TGTGCCAGCAGCTTAGGGGGAAGCGGGACCCAGTACTTC
TRBD1,14,TRBV19,-,TRBJ1-2,CASSIETGAYGYTF,TGTGCCAGTAGTATAGAAACAGGGGCCTATGGCTACACCTTC
TRBD2,16,TRBV7-2,-,TRBJ2-1,CASSLYPGTRANTGFF,TGTGCCAGCAGCTTGTATCCCGGGACTAGGGCCAATACAGGGTTCTTC
TRBD1,14,TRBV30,few,TRBJ1-6,CACWGMDRLSPLHF,TGTGCCTGTTGGGGCATGGACAGGCTTTCACCCCTCCACTTT
-,12,TRBV3-1/TRBV3-2,-,TRBJ1-1,CASSRRNTEAFF,TGTGCCAGCAGCCGCAGAAACACTGAAGCTTTCTTT
TRBD2,17,TRBV5-4,-,TRBJ2-1,CASSSHTGTSGRYEQFF,TGTGCCAGCAGCTCGCACACCGGGACTAGCGGGAGGTATGAGCAGTTCTTC
-,12,TRBV19,-,TRBJ1-5,CASTDKNQPQHF,TGTGCCAGTACCGACAAGAATCAGCCCCAGCATTTT
-,14,TRBV11-2,-,TRBJ1-1,CASSFGTSNTEAFF,TGTGCCAGCAGCTTTGGGACATCTAACACTGAAGCTTTCTTT
TRBD1,14,TRBV19,-,TRBJ2-5,CASSTTGGEETQYF,TGTGCCAGTAGTACCACAGGGGGCGAAGAGACCCAGTACTTC
-,12,TRBV28,-,TRBJ1-2,CASTPNRDGYTF,TGTGCCAGCACGCCAAACAGGGACGGCTACACCTTC
-,14,TRBV27,-,TRBJ1-5,CASSSPGENQPQHF,TGTGCCAGCAGTAGCCCAGGGGAAAATCAGCCCCAGCATTTT
TRBD2,14,TRBV11-2,-,TRBJ2-7,CASSLSGGVYEQYF,TGTGCCAGCAGCTTAAGCGGGGGGGTCTACGAGCAGTACTTC
TRBD1,13,TRBV12-5,few,TRBJ1-2,CASGLAQDRGCTF,TGTGCTAGTGGTTTGGCCCAAGACAGGGGGTGCACCTTC
-,14,TRBV6-5,-,TRBJ2-1,CASSPGGAGGEQFF,TGTGCCAGCAGTCCAGGCGGGGCAGGGGGTGAGCAGTTCTTC
-,15,TRBV5-6,-,TRBJ1-3,CASSAGTGSGNTIYF,TGTGCCAGCAGCGCCGGCACAGGGTCCGGAAACACCATATATTTT
TRBD2,13,TRBV7-8,-,TRBJ2-5,CASRQAGGETQYF,TGTGCCAGCCGTCAAGCGGGAGGGGAGACCCAGTACTTC
-,12,TRBV11-2,once,TRBJ2-5,CASSFPVETQYF,TGTGCCAGCAGCTTCCCAGTGGAGACCCAGTACTTC
-,14,TRBV14,once,TRBJ2-7,CASSPLLTYSEQYF,TGTGCCAGCAGCCCGCTACTCACCTACAGCGAGCAGTACTTC
-,14,TRBV7-2,-,TRBJ1-5,CASSLQGRNQPQHF,TGTGCCAGCAGTCTCCAGGGTCGCAATCAGCCCCAGCATTTT
TRBD1,16,TRBV5-6,-,TRBJ2-1,CASSLGGQGISNEQFF,TGTGCCAGCAGCTTGGGGGGACAGGGTATTAGCAATGAGCAGTTCTTC
-,15,TRBV3-1/TRBV3-2,-,TRBJ1-5,CASSQDLDSNQPQHF,TGTGCCAGCAGCCAAGATTTAGATAGCAATCAGCCCCAGCATTTT
-,14,TRBV2,-,TRBJ2-7,CASRARQVNYEQYF,TGTGCCAGCAGAGCTAGACAGGTAAACTACGAGCAGTACTTC
-,12,TRBV5-4,-,TRBJ1-1,CASSWPGTEAFF,TGTGCCAGCAGCTGGCCAGGCACTGAAGCTTTCTTT
-,16,TRBV28,-,TRBJ1-6,CASSLGGLAYNSPLHF,TGTGCCAGCAGTTTGGGAGGGTTGGCCTATAATTCACCCCTCCACTTT